This T cell receptor beta chain was sequenced during a study of blood T cell repertoires in COVID-19. TCRdb keeps only in-frame clones here, not all; method: immunoSEQ multiplex PCR. The table shows 250,000 or so clones, with about 90% occurring only once. The specimen sequenced was peripheral blood. The TCR comes from a woman in her sixties or seventies with COVID-19, enrolled during active disease.

CDR3 protein: CASSVAQGITGELFF. For the CDR3, the DNA is TGTGCCAGCAGCGTAGCACAGGGGATCACCGGGGAGCTGTTTTTT. The chain couples TRBV9 to TRBJ2-2, with 7 bases that match TRBD1. This CDR3 is built from 15 residues. The V segment lost 0 bases and the J segment 4 bases; nucleotides outside the gene matches: 3. Germline CDR1 SGDLS, CDR2 YYNGEE.